This T cell receptor (beta chain) was recorded in a study of blood T cells in healthy people across ages. In this sample, this clonotype turned up many times. This CDR3 is built from 13 residues. V was clipped by 6 bases and J by 3 bases; unmatched bases: 4. A J-beta primer mix and a sample-barcoded 5' primer were used in a second PCR of roughly 6 to 11 cycles. MiXCR, applied by TCRdb to the 5' RACE reads, yields one record per CDR3 protein. The sample shows under 1,000,000 distinct CDR3 sequences, about 36% of them seen only once. This receptor was obtained from a young man in good health. The material sequenced was blood. The chain combines TRBV12-3 or TRBV12-4 with TRBJ1-2; 7 nucleotides match TRBD1. This CDR3 reads CASSVGTDYGYTF. As DNA, the CDR3 is TGTGCCAGCAGCGTCGGGACAGACTATGGCTACACCTTC.